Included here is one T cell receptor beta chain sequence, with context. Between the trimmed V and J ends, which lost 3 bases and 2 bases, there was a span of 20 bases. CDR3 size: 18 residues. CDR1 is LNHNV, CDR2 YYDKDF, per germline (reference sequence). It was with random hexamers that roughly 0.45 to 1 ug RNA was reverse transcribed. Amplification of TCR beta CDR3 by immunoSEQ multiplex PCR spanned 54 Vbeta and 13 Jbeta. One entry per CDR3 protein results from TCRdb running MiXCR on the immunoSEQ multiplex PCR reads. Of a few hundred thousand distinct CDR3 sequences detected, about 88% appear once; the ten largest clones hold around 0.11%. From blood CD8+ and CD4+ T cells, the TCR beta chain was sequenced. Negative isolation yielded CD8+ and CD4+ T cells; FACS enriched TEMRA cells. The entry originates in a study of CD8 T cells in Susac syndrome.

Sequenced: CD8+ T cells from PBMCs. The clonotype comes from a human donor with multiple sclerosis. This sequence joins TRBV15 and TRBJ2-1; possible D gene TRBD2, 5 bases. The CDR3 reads CATSRGVEGSNTYNEQFF. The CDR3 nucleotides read TGTGCCACCAGCAGGGGCGTAGAGGGCTCCAACACCTACAATGAGCAGTTCTTC. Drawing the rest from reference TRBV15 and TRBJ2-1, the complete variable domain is DAMVIQNPRYQVTQFGKPVTLSCSQTLNHNVMYWYQQKSSQAPKLLFHYYDKDFNNEADTPDNFQSRRPNTSFCFLDIRSPGLGDTAMYLCATSRGVEGSNTYNEQFFGPGTRLTVL.